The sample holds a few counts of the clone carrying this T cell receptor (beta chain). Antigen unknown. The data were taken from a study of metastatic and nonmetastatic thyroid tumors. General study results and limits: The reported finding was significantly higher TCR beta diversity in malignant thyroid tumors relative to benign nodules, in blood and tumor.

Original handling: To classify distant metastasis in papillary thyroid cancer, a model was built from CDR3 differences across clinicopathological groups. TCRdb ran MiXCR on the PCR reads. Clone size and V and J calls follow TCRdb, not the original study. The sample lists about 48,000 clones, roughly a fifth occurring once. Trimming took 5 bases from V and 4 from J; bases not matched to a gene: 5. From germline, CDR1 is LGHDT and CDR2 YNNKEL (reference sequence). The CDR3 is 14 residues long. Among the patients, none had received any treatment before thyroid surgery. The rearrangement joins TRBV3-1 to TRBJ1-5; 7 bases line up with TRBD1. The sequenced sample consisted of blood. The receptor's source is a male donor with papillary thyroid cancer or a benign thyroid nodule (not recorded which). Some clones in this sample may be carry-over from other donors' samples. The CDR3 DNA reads TGTGCCAGCAGCTCGACAGGGCCAAATCAGCCCCAGCATTTT. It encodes CASSSTGPNQPQHF.